Listed below are T cell receptor beta chains from one sample, sequenced in a study of graft-versus-host responses after intestinal transplantation. The table came from immunoSEQ multiplex PCR; TCRdb's copy has only in-frame clones and leaves some out. The sample includes about 26,000 clones, around 76% of them seen just once. These TCRs' antigens remain unknown. The sample was unstimulated CD4+ T cells sorted from spleen or lymph node cells, taken before intestinal transplant. Every receptor here comes from a human donor who received an intestinal transplant. The CDR3 runs from the conserved cysteine through the conserved F or W. The D gene is left open where the match is weak. Clone size is given for some rows only: seen once, a few or many times, or a class if the clone is expanded.

cdr3_nt,cdr3_aa,d_call,cdr3_length,j_call,clone_size,v_call
TGTGCCAGCAGCCAAGATGCATTCACACCGACAGGGGTACAAGAGACCCAGTACTTC,CASSQDAFTPTGVQETQYF,TRBD1,19,TRBJ2-5,.,TRBV14
TGTGCCAGCAGTGATCCCCCCGGGACTTACACCGGGGAGCTGTTTTTT,CASSDPPGTYTGELFF,.,16,TRBJ2-2,few,TRBV25-1
TGTGCCAGCAGCTTAGGGGACAACTCTGGAAACACCATATATTTT,CASSLGDNSGNTIYF,.,15,TRBJ1-3,.,TRBV7-9
TGTGCCAGCAGAACCTACCTTGGGAACTATGGCTACACCTTC,CASRTYLGNYGYTF,.,14,TRBJ1-2,.,TRBV6-1
TGCGCCAGCAGACTGGAGCGGGGAGGGAGCTTGGGAGATACGCAGTATTTT,CASRLERGGSLGDTQYF,TRBD2,17,TRBJ2-3,.,TRBV5-1
TGTGCCAGCAGCGTAGGAGAGTGGGAGACCCAGTACTTC,CASSVGEWETQYF,.,13,TRBJ2-5,.,TRBV9
TGTGCCAGCAGTTTACGTGGGACTAGCTGGGTCAATGAGCAGTTCTTC,CASSLRGTSWVNEQFF,TRBD2,16,TRBJ2-1,.,TRBV27
TGTGCCAGCAGCAAACATGAGACAAGCTCCTACGAGCAGTACTTC,CASSKHETSSYEQYF,.,15,TRBJ2-7,.,TRBV21-1
TGTGCCAGCACCGCAATGAGGGGGCGCACAGATACGCAGTATTTT,CASTAMRGRTDTQYF,TRBD1,15,TRBJ2-3,.,TRBV6-1
TGTGCCAGCAGGGAGGTCGACAATGAGCAGTTCTTC,CASREVDNEQFF,.,12,TRBJ2-1,.,TRBV2
TGTGCCAGCAGTTACACTAGAACCTACGAGCAGTACTTC,CASSYTRTYEQYF,.,13,TRBJ2-7,.,TRBV6-6
TGTGCCAGCAGCTTAGTACCTACCCCAGCGGGGGGGCCACATGAGCAGTTCTTC,CASSLVPTPAGGPHEQFF,TRBD2,18,TRBJ2-1,.,TRBV7-6
TGTGCCAGCAGCTTAGAACTCCCTAGTAACAATGAGCAGTTCTTC,CASSLELPSNNEQFF,.,15,TRBJ2-1,.,TRBV5-4
TGTGCCAGCAGCTCCCAGGGTCGGACTGAAGCTTTCTTT,CASSSQGRTEAFF,.,13,TRBJ1-1,.,TRBV7-3
TGTGCCAGCCAGGTGTCCACCGGGGAGCTGTTTTTT,CASQVSTGELFF,.,12,TRBJ2-2,.,TRBV6-5
TGTGCCAGCAGGGCCTTTGGGACTAGCGGAAAATCTAGCACAGATACGCAGTATTTT,CASRAFGTSGKSSTDTQYF,TRBD2,19,TRBJ2-3,.,TRBV27
TGCGCCAGCAGCTTGAATGTCGGACTAGCGGGAGGCGGCGGGGAGCTGTTTTTT,CASSLNVGLAGGGGELFF,TRBD2,18,TRBJ2-2,once,TRBV5-1
TGTGCCAGCAGCTTAGCCCCAAGTCGGGCAGAGACCCAGTACTTC,CASSLAPSRAETQYF,.,15,TRBJ2-5,.,TRBV11-2
TGTGCCAGCAGCTTTGGCCGGGAAGAGACCCAGTACTTC,CASSFGREETQYF,.,13,TRBJ2-5,.,TRBV11-2
TGTGCCAGCTCACCCAGTCACCCCACAGATACGCAGTATTTT,CASSPSHPTDTQYF,.,14,TRBJ2-3,.,TRBV18
TGTGCCAGCAGCTTACGAACAGGGAGCGGCTCCTACGAGCAGTACTTC,CASSLRTGSGSYEQYF,.,16,TRBJ2-7,few,TRBV5-5
TGTGCCAGCAGCGCGCGGGACAGGGAGGCGGACGAGCAGTACTTC,CASSARDREADEQYF,.,15,TRBJ2-7,few,TRBV21-1
TGTGCCAGCAGCGCCGGACAGGGGAGGGATCAGCCCCAGCATTTT,CASSAGQGRDQPQHF,TRBD1,15,TRBJ1-5,.,TRBV5-6
TGTGCCAGCAAACAGGTCCACCAAGAGACCCAGTACTTC,CASKQVHQETQYF,.,13,TRBJ2-5,.,TRBV19
TGTGCCAGCAGCGATAGGGACAGGGGTAACTATGGCTACACCTTC,CASSDRDRGNYGYTF,TRBD1,15,TRBJ1-2,.,TRBV5-4
TGTGCCAGCAGCGCCCACGGGACAGCCTATGGCTACACCTTC,CASSAHGTAYGYTF,TRBD1,14,TRBJ1-2,.,TRBV11-2
TGTGCCAGCAGCCAAGAAGGGCCCACGAACACCGGGGAGCTGTTTTTT,CASSQEGPTNTGELFF,.,16,TRBJ2-2,.,TRBV4-2
TGTGCCAGCAGTACGTGGGAGAGCTCCTACGAGCAGTACTTC,CASSTWESSYEQYF,.,14,TRBJ2-7,.,TRBV25-1
TGTGCCAGCAGCGTAGGCGGGGGGCAAGAGACCCAGTACTTC,CASSVGGGQETQYF,TRBD2,14,TRBJ2-5,.,TRBV9
TGTGCCAGCAGCTTAACCAGGGAGGGGAATGAGCAGTTCTTC,CASSLTREGNEQFF,TRBD2,14,TRBJ2-1,once,TRBV7-3
TGTGCCAGCAGGGACAGGGGAAACTATGGCTACACCTTC,CASRDRGNYGYTF,TRBD1,13,TRBJ1-2,.,TRBV2
TGTGCCAGCAGCAGAGGACTAGCGGGGTACCAAGAGACCCAGTACTTC,CASSRGLAGYQETQYF,TRBD2,16,TRBJ2-5,.,TRBV9
TGTGCCAGCAGCGCTCCGGGACAGTGGGGCGGGACCCAGTACTTC,CASSAPGQWGGTQYF,TRBD1,15,TRBJ2-5,.,TRBV11-2
TGTGCCAGCAGCGTCCAAGACAGAACCAGGGGGCTATACACCGGGGAGCTGTTTTTT,CASSVQDRTRGLYTGELFF,TRBD1,19,TRBJ2-2,.,TRBV9
TGTGCCAGCAGCCAAGGGACTAGCGGGGACGGCGCGCAGTATTTT,CASSQGTSGDGAQYF,TRBD2,15,TRBJ2-3,.,TRBV4-2
TGTGCCAGCAGCCTGACGGACACTCCTAACTATGGCTACACCTTC,CASSLTDTPNYGYTF,.,15,TRBJ1-2,.,TRBV7-2
TGTGCCAGCAGTGAATTGGGAAGGAAGCGCACAGATACGCAGTATTTT,CASSELGRKRTDTQYF,.,16,TRBJ2-3,once,TRBV6-1
TGTGCCAGCAGCCAAGATCTCGGACCCGAGGCCAAGGTAGATACGCAGTATTTT,CASSQDLGPEAKVDTQYF,.,18,TRBJ2-3,.,TRBV4-2
TGTGCCAGCAGCCGCGGGACAGGGGAATACAATGAGCAGTTCTTC,CASSRGTGEYNEQFF,TRBD1,15,TRBJ2-1,.,TRBV11-3
TGTGCCAGTAGCGACAGGGGGCGTGATACGCAGTATTTT,CASSDRGRDTQYF,TRBD1,13,TRBJ2-3,.,TRBV19
TGTGCCAGCAGTTTATGGGAGGGATTCCGAAACATTCAGTACTTC,CASSLWEGFRNIQYF,.,15,TRBJ2-4,few,TRBV28
TGTGCCACCAGCAGGGGACTAGCAGAAAGGGAGACCCAGTACTTC,CATSRGLAERETQYF,TRBD2,15,TRBJ2-5,.,TRBV15
TGTGCCAGCAGTGATCGGGGAAAAAACACCGGGGAGCTGTTTTTT,CASSDRGKNTGELFF,.,15,TRBJ2-2,.,TRBV5-6
TGTGCCAGCAGCTCCTCAGGGGGCACTGAAGCTTTCTTT,CASSSSGGTEAFF,TRBD1,13,TRBJ1-1,.,TRBV7-3
TGTGCCAGCAGCTTGGCGACAGGGGGCGATGGCTACACCTTC,CASSLATGGDGYTF,TRBD1,14,TRBJ1-2,few,TRBV5-4
TGCGCCAGCAGCTTGGGTCCTGGGGTAAAATCCTACGAGCAGTACTTC,CASSLGPGVKSYEQYF,.,16,TRBJ2-7,.,TRBV5-1
TGTGCCAGCAGGGGACAGGGGGCACCTAACTATGGCTACACCTTC,CASRGQGAPNYGYTF,TRBD1,15,TRBJ1-2,.,TRBV2
TGTGCCAGCAGCGTAATGGGCGGAGAGACCCAGTACTTC,CASSVMGGETQYF,.,13,TRBJ2-5,.,TRBV9
TGTGCCAGTAGTAAAGGGGCCGACAGGGTAGGCGGCACTGAAGCTTTCTTT,CASSKGADRVGGTEAFF,TRBD1,17,TRBJ1-1,.,TRBV19
TGTGCCAGCAGTTACTCGGGGGAAGCTTTCTTT,CASSYSGEAFF,.,11,TRBJ1-1,.,TRBV6-5
TGTGCCAGCAGCTTAGCGGGTAGCACAGATACGCAGTATTTT,CASSLAGSTDTQYF,.,14,TRBJ2-3,.,TRBV7-3
TGCAGTGCCCGGAGATTGTACGAGCAGTACTTC,CSARRLYEQYF,.,11,TRBJ2-7,.,TRBV20-1
TGCGCCAGCAGCCATACTAGCGGGGGGGCAGATACGCAGTATTTT,CASSHTSGGADTQYF,TRBD2,15,TRBJ2-3,once,TRBV5-1
TGTGCCAGCAGTAAGCGGGACACCTATGGCTACACCTTC,CASSKRDTYGYTF,.,13,TRBJ1-2,once,TRBV6-1
TGTGCCATCAGATACCAGGGCTACTATGGCTACACCTTC,CAIRYQGYYGYTF,.,13,TRBJ1-2,once,TRBV10-3
TGTGCCAGCAGTCCCGAGACTAGCGGGGTAGAGACCCAGTACTTC,CASSPETSGVETQYF,TRBD2,15,TRBJ2-5,.,TRBV4-2